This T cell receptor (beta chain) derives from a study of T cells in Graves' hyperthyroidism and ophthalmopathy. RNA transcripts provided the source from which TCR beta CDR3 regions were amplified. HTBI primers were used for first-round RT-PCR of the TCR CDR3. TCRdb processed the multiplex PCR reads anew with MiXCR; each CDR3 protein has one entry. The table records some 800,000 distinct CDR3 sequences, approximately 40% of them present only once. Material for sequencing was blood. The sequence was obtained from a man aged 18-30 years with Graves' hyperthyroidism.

The DNA of the CDR3 is TGTGCCAGCAGCCCAAAGGGGGCTTTCAGCAATCAGCCCCAGCATTTT. Protein: CASSPKGAFSNQPQHF. The genes are TRBV5-5 and TRBJ1-5; TRBD1 aligns across 7 bases. The germline V gene encodes CDR1 SGHKS and CDR2 YYEKEE (reference sequence). The CDR3 sequence is 16 residues long. V shed 4 bases, J shed 1 base, and the junction held 8 bases outside the gene matches.